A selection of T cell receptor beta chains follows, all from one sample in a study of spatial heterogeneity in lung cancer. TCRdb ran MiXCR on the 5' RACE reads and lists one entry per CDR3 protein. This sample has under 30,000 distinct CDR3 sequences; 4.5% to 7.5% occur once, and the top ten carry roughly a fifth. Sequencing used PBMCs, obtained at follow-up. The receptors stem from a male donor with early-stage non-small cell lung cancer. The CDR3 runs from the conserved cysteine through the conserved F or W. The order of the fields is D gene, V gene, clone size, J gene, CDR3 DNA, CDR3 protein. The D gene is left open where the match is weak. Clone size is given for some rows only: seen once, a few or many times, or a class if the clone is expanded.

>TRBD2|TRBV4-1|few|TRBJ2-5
TGCGCCAGCAGCCGGCTAGCGGGAGTGTTAGAGACCCAGTACTTC
CASSRLAGVLETQYF
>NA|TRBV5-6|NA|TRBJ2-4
TGTGCCAGCAGCTTTCGGGGACGCAAAAACATTCAGTACTTC
CASSFRGRKNIQYF
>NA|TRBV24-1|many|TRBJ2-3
TGTGCCACCGGGGGAAGCACAGATACGCAGTATTTT
CATGGSTDTQYF
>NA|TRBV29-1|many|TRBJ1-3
TGCAGCGTTGGGACCTCTGGAAACACCATATATTTT
CSVGTSGNTIYF
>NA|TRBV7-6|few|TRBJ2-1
TGTGCCAGCAGCTTAGCACCGACAGAGAATGAGCAGTTCTTC
CASSLAPTENEQFF
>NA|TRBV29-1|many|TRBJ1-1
TGCAGCGTTGTAGGCCATATGAACACTGAAGCTTTCTTT
CSVVGHMNTEAFF
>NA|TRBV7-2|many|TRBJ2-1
TGTGCCAGCAGCTTAGGGTCCGGGGCCCCCCGCAATGAGCAGTTCTTC
CASSLGSGAPRNEQFF
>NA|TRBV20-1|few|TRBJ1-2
TGCAGTGCCGGCGGGGGGAGGCGTGACTATGGCTACACCTTC
CSAGGGRRDYGYTF
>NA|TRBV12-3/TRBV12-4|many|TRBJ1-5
TGTGCCAGCAGTTCTGGCAATCAGCCCCAGCATTTT
CASSSGNQPQHF
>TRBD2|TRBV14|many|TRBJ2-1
TGTGCCAGCAGCCAAGCTATGGGACTAGCGGGAGTGAGTGAGCAGTTCTTC
CASSQAMGLAGVSEQFF
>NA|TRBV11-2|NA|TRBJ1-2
TGTGCCAGCAGCGACAGGCGAGGGAACAACTATGGCTACACCTTC
CASSDRRGNNYGYTF
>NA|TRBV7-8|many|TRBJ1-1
TGTGCCAGCAGCTTAGGGACGGGATCCACTGAAGCTTTCTTT
CASSLGTGSTEAFF
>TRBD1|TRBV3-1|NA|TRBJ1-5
TGTGCCAGCAGCCACCGACAGGGGAATCAGCCCCAGCATTTT
CASSHRQGNQPQHF
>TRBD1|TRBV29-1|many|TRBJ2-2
TGCAGCGTTTTTACAGGGGTTTTCACCGGGGAGCTGTTTTTT
CSVFTGVFTGELFF
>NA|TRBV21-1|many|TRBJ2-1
TGTGCCAGCAGCAAAGGGGAAATGGACAGGGTGAATCACAATGAGCAGTTCTTC
CASSKGEMDRVNHNEQFF
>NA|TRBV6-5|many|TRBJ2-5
TGTGCCAGCAGATCCGGACAGACGTACCAAGAGACCCAGTACTTC
CASRSGQTYQETQYF
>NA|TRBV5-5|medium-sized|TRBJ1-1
TGTGCCAGCAGCTTTTTACCGAACACTGAAGCTTTCTTT
CASSFLPNTEAFF
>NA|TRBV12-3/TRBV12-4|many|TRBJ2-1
TGTGCCAGCAGTCCTATTTGGCAGAACAATGAGCAGTTCTTC
CASSPIWQNNEQFF
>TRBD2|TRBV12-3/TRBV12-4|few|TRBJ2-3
TGTGCCAGCAGTTTAGAGCAGCGGGGGATGCAGTATTTT
CASSLEQRGMQYF
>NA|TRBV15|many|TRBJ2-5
TGTGCCACCAGCCGTGGGGATGAGACCCAGTACTTC
CATSRGDETQYF
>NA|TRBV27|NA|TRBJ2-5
TGTGCCAGCAGTTTGACCCGAATTGGGGAGACCCAGTACTTC
CASSLTRIGETQYF
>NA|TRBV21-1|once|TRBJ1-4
TGTGCCAGCTTAGGGATGGATGACGGAGAAAAACTGTTTTTT
CASLGMDDGEKLFF
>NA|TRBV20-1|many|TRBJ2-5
TGCAGTGCTGATACCGACAAGGGGCAAGAGACCCAGTACTTC
CSADTDKGQETQYF
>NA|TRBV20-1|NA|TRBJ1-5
TGCAGTGCAGTTGGGGCCCTGGAATTCAATCAGCCCCAGCATTTT
CSAVGALEFNQPQHF
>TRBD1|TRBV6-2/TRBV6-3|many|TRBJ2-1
TGTGCCAGCAGGCTACCGGGGACAGGATCTAGCAATGAGCAGTTCTTC
CASRLPGTGSSNEQFF
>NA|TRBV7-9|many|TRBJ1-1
TGTGCCAGCAGCCCCCGACAGAACACTGAAGCTTTCTTT
CASSPRQNTEAFF
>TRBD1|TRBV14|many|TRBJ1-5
TGTGCCAGCAGCCCAGGGGGGGGCTACAATCAGCCCCAGCATTTT
CASSPGGGYNQPQHF
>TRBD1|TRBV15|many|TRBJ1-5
TGTGCCACCAGCAGGGACAGGGGTCACAATCAGCCCCAGCATTTT
CATSRDRGHNQPQHF
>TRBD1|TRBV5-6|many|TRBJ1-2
TGTGCCAGCAGCTCTACAGGGGGCCTACCCTATGGCTACACCTTC
CASSSTGGLPYGYTF
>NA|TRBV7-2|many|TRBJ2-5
TGTGCCAGCAGCTTCGGTAGGGCCGAGACCCAGTACTTC
CASSFGRAETQYF
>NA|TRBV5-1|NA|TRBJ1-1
TGCGCCAGCAGCTTGTACATCAGAAACACTGAAGCTTTCTTT
CASSLYIRNTEAFF
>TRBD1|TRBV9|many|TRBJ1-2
TGTGCCAGCAGCGGTGGACAGGGGGGGACGCCCGGCTACACCTTC
CASSGGQGGTPGYTF
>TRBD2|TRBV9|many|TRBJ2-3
TGTGCCAGCAGCGTAGAACTAGCGGGGGCCTATAGCACAGATACGCAGTATTTT
CASSVELAGAYSTDTQYF
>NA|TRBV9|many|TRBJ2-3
TGTGCCAGCAGCGTAGAGGGAGGTTCAGATACGCAGTATTTT
CASSVEGGSDTQYF
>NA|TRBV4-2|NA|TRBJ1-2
TGTGCCAGCAGCCAAGATACGGGGGGCGGACGTGGCTACACCTTC
CASSQDTGGGRGYTF
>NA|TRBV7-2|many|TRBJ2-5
TGTGCCAGCAGCGACCGGTTGACCCAGTACTTC
CASSDRLTQYF
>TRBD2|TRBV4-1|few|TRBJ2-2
TGCGCCAGCAGCCAAGACAGCGGGAGGAAGGCCGGGGAGCTGTTTTTT
CASSQDSGRKAGELFF
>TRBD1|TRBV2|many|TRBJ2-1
TGTGCCAGCAGCGTAGGACAGGTACAAAATGAGCAGTTCTTC
CASSVGQVQNEQFF
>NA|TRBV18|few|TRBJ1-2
TGTGCCAGCTCACCGACGGCTAACTATGGCTACACCTTC
CASSPTANYGYTF
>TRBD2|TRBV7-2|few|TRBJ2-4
TGTGCCAGCAGCATAGAAGGGACTAGCGGGAACAAAAACATTCAGTACTTC
CASSIEGTSGNKNIQYF
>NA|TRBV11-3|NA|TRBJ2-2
TGTGCCAGCAGCCAAACTAGCGGGGAGCTGTTTTTT
CASSQTSGELFF
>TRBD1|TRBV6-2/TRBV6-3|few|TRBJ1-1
TGTGCCAGCAGTAGTGGACAGGGACTAACTGAAGCTTTCTTT
CASSSGQGLTEAFF
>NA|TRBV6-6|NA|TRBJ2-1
TGTGCCAGCAGTTACGGCGGGATCCATGAGCAGTTCTTC
CASSYGGIHEQFF
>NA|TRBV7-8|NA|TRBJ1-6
TGTGCCAGCAGCTTAGCCGGGACAAATAATTCACCCCTCCACTTT
CASSLAGTNNSPLHF
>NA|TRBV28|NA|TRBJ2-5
TGTGCCAGCAGCGAAGGACAGCAAGAGACCCAGTACTTC
CASSEGQQETQYF
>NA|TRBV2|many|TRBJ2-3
TGTGCCAGCATCGGGGGCCTGAGCACAGATACGCAGTATTTT
CASIGGLSTDTQYF
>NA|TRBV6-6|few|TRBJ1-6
TGTGCCAGCAGTGAACAGAGCTCCTATAATTCACCCCTCCACTTT
CASSEQSSYNSPLHF
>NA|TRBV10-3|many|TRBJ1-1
TGTGCCATCAGTGCGCTCAGTATGAACACTGAAGCTTTCTTT
CAISALSMNTEAFF